This is a list of T cell receptor beta chains from one sample in a study of blood T cell repertoires in COVID-19. Repertoires were generated with immunoSEQ multiplex PCR, while TCRdb's copy carries only in-frame clones and drops some. The table records around 320,000 clones, 75% to 85% of them present only once. Sequencing used peripheral blood. Every receptor here comes from a human donor in a cohort sampled during active COVID-19. Both conserved end residues are part of each CDR3. A D gene is named only where the DNA matches it firmly. Rows give clone size only sometimes, using once, few, many, or a class for an expanded clone.

clone_size j_call d_call v_call cdr3_nt cdr3_aa
. TRBJ2-1 TRBD1 TRBV6-5 TGTGCCAGCAGTTACGGCAGGGGGAGCATAAATGAGCAGTTCTTC CASSYGRGSINEQFF
. TRBJ1-2 TRBD1 TRBV30 TGTGCCTGGAGTCCCGGGACAGGGGTTGGCTACACCTTC CAWSPGTGVGYTF
. TRBJ1-4 . TRBV5-1 TGCGCCAGCAGCTTGGCCGTGGGCCTGAATGAAAAACTGTTTTTT CASSLAVGLNEKLFF
once TRBJ2-6 . TRBV18 TGTGCCAGCTCACCCCGGGGGGGGGCCAACGTCCTGACTTTC CASSPRGGANVLTF
few TRBJ1-2 TRBD1 TRBV20-1 TGCAGTGCTAGTGTAAACAGGGGAAACTATGGCTACACCTTC CSASVNRGNYGYTF
. TRBJ2-7 TRBD2 TRBV5-1 TGCGCCAGCAGCCCGGGACTAGCCTTCTCCTACGAGCAGTACTTC CASSPGLAFSYEQYF
. TRBJ1-3 TRBD1 TRBV27 TGTGCCAGCAGTTTACGGGGGGGAAGACAGGGTGGAAACACCATATATTTT CASSLRGGRQGGNTIYF
. TRBJ2-7 TRBD2 TRBV18 TGTGCCAGCTCACCGGGCGGGGGCTCCTACGAGCAGTACTTC CASSPGGGSYEQYF
. TRBJ1-6 . TRBV19 TGTGCCAGTAGTATATATAAGGGGGTTGGTTCACCCCTCCACTTT CASSIYKGVGSPLHF
. TRBJ2-2 TRBD1 TRBV7-8 TGTGCCAGCAGCCAGCAGGGGGCGGGCACCGGGGAGCTGTTTTTT CASSQQGAGTGELFF
. TRBJ1-1 TRBD1 TRBV6-5 TGTGCCAGCAGTTACGAGGGGACAGGAGGGAGAGCTGAAGCTTTCTTT CASSYEGTGGRAEAFF
. TRBJ2-4 . TRBV9 TGTGCCAGCAGCGTAAGCCTTGAAAACATTCAGTACTTC CASSVSLENIQYF
. TRBJ1-2 . TRBV5-1 TGCGCCAGCACCGACGGACAGCCACGCGGTGGCTACACCTTC CASTDGQPRGGYTF
. TRBJ2-3 TRBD2 TRBV5-6 TGTGCCAGCAGCGCCCCCGGGACTAAGGATTCAGATACGCAGTATTTT CASSAPGTKDSDTQYF
once TRBJ1-2 TRBD1 TRBV2 TGTGCCAGCAGTGGGCGGCAGGGGGCATCTGGCTACACCTTC CASSGRQGASGYTF
. TRBJ1-3 . TRBV5-1 TGCGCCAGCAGCTTGGATTGGAGCTCTGGAAACACCATATATTTT CASSLDWSSGNTIYF
. TRBJ2-3 . TRBV2 TGTGCCAGCAGCCATGGAGTACAGGGTTCTGCTGGAACGCAGTATTTT CASSHGVQGSAGTQYF
. TRBJ1-6 . TRBV7-9 TGTGCCAGCAGCCTCCTCGATTCACCCCTCCACTTT CASSLLDSPLHF
. TRBJ1-2 TRBD1 TRBV19 TGTGCCAGTAGCAACTACGGGACAGACTATGGCTACACCTTC CASSNYGTDYGYTF
few TRBJ1-2 TRBD1 TRBV12-3/TRBV12-4 TGTGCCAGCAGTCGCGGACAGGGGTATGGCTACACCTTC CASSRGQGYGYTF
. TRBJ2-7 . TRBV14 TGTGCCAGCAGCCAAGGACAGGCGATGGACTACGAGCAGTACTTC CASSQGQAMDYEQYF
. TRBJ1-5 . TRBV6-5 TGTGCCAGCAGTTCAAGAGATAATCAGCCCCAGCATTTT CASSSRDNQPQHF
. TRBJ1-2 . TRBV9 TGTGCCAGCAGCGAGGGGTATGGCTACACCTTC CASSEGYGYTF
. TRBJ1-4 . TRBV7-9 TGTGCCAGCAGCTCTGGACACCCGGGCATGGTGTTTTTT CASSSGHPGMVFF
. TRBJ2-5 TRBD2 TRBV2 TGTGCCAGCAGTGAGGGACTAGCGCCCGGGGGGGGAGAGACCCAGTACTTC CASSEGLAPGGGETQYF
. TRBJ1-1 . TRBV3-1/TRBV3-2 TGTGCCAGCAGTCTGCCAGGTGGCACTGAAGCTTTCTTT CASSLPGGTEAFF
. TRBJ2-2 TRBD2 TRBV10-3 TGTGCCATCAGGGGACTAGCGGGGGGCGCGAACACCGGGGAGCTGTTTTTT CAIRGLAGGANTGELFF
. TRBJ1-1 . TRBV5-6 TGTGCCAGCAGCTTGCCTAGGGGTGGCACTGAAGCTTTCTTT CASSLPRGGTEAFF
. TRBJ1-2 . TRBV29-1 TGCAGCGTCACGGTCCGGGATTATGGCTACACCTTC CSVTVRDYGYTF
. TRBJ2-7 TRBD1 TRBV7-3 TGTGCCAGCAGCTCCGTGGACAGGGGGTCCTACGAGCAGTACTTC CASSSVDRGSYEQYF
. TRBJ2-1 . TRBV24-1 TGTGCCACCAGTGTATCGATTTGGGCCGGGGGGCAGCTCTTC CATSVSIWAGGQLF
. TRBJ1-2 TRBD1 TRBV12-5 TGTGCTAGTGGCAAAAACCCGGACAGGGTGAATGGCTACACCTTC CASGKNPDRVNGYTF
. TRBJ2-5 . TRBV7-9 TGTGCCAGCACCCTCCTCCGAGGAGAGACCCAGTACTTC CASTLLRGETQYF
. TRBJ2-7 . TRBV6-5 TGTGCCACCCTGCCAGCAGGCCCGAGCCCCGAGCAGTACTTC CATLPAGPSPEQYF
. TRBJ1-2 . TRBV10-3 TGTGCCATCAGTTCGGACGGGATCTATGGCTACACCTTC CAISSDGIYGYTF
. TRBJ2-1 . TRBV7-3 TGTGCCAGCAGCATAAACTCTGACTCCTACAATGAGCAGTTCTTC CASSINSDSYNEQFF
. TRBJ2-7 TRBD1 TRBV5-6 TGTGCCAGCGAACGGACCCCTGGGACAGGGAATTACGAGCAGTACTTC CASERTPGTGNYEQYF
. TRBJ2-7 TRBD1 TRBV4-1 TGCGCCAGCAGCCCCAGACAACAGGGGAATAGTGAGCAGTACTTC CASSPRQQGNSEQYF
. TRBJ2-1 TRBD2 TRBV30 TGTGCCTGGGTGGGCGGGGGTAGCTCCTACAATGAGCAGTTCTTC CAWVGGGSSYNEQFF
. TRBJ2-3 TRBD2 TRBV5-4 TGTGCCAGCACCACCAGCGGGGGCACAGATACGCAGTATTTT CASTTSGGTDTQYF
. TRBJ2-6 TRBD1 TRBV7-9 TGTGCCAGCAGCCCAGACAGGGCTGCTGGGGCCAACGTCCTGACTTTC CASSPDRAAGANVLTF